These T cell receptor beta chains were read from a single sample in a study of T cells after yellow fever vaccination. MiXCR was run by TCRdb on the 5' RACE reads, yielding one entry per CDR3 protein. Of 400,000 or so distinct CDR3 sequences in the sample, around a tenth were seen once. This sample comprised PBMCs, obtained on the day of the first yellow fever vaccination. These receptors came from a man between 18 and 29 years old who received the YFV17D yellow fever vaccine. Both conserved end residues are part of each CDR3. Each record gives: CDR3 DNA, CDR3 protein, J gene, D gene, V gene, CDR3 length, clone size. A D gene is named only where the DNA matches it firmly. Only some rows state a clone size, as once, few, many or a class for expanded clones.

CDR3 DNA: TGCGCCAGCAGTCAAAAGGAAAGGTCGGAGACCCAGTACTTC
CDR3 protein: CASSQKERSETQYF
J gene: TRBJ2-5
D gene: .
V gene: TRBV23-1
CDR3 length: 14
clone size: few

CDR3 DNA: TGTGCCAGCAGCCCCCGGAGTAGCCATGAAAAACTGTTTTTT
CDR3 protein: CASSPRSSHEKLFF
J gene: TRBJ1-4
D gene: .
V gene: TRBV7-6
CDR3 length: 14
clone size: .

CDR3 DNA: TGTGCCAGCAGCGCCCGCCCGGGGGGTAACAATTCACCCCTCCACTTT
CDR3 protein: CASSARPGGNNSPLHF
J gene: TRBJ1-6
D gene: .
V gene: TRBV11-2
CDR3 length: 16
clone size: few

CDR3 DNA: TGTGCCAGCAGTGGGTCCCTGGCTCAGGGCCAGCCCCAGCATTTT
CDR3 protein: CASSGSLAQGQPQHF
J gene: TRBJ1-5
D gene: .
V gene: TRBV2
CDR3 length: 15
clone size: .

CDR3 DNA: TGCGCCAGCAGCCAAGAATCGGCGGGATTTGACTATGGCTACACCTTC
CDR3 protein: CASSQESAGFDYGYTF
J gene: TRBJ1-2
D gene: .
V gene: TRBV4-3
CDR3 length: 16
clone size: .

CDR3 DNA: TGTGCCAGCGAAAACCGGGACAGGGCCCACCAGTTCTTC
CDR3 protein: CASENRDRAHQFF
J gene: TRBJ2-1
D gene: TRBD1
V gene: TRBV12-3/TRBV12-4
CDR3 length: 13
clone size: many

CDR3 DNA: TGTGCCACCAGCAGAGATCATGGGTGGGACGAGACCCAGTACTTC
CDR3 protein: CATSRDHGWDETQYF
J gene: TRBJ2-5
D gene: .
V gene: TRBV15
CDR3 length: 15
clone size: .

CDR3 DNA: TGTGCCAGCAGCTTCCCTGGCGACAATGAGCAGTTCTTC
CDR3 protein: CASSFPGDNEQFF
J gene: TRBJ2-1
D gene: .
V gene: TRBV5-6
CDR3 length: 13
clone size: few

CDR3 DNA: TGTGCCAGCAGCTTAAACATGAACACCGGGGAGCTGTTTTTT
CDR3 protein: CASSLNMNTGELFF
J gene: TRBJ2-2
D gene: .
V gene: TRBV7-3
CDR3 length: 14
clone size: many

CDR3 DNA: TGCGCCAGCTCGATGTTAGCGGGGGAATCCTACGAGCAGTACTTC
CDR3 protein: CASSMLAGESYEQYF
J gene: TRBJ2-7
D gene: TRBD2
V gene: TRBV5-1
CDR3 length: 15
clone size: few

CDR3 DNA: TGTGCCAGCAGCCCCTCCATGGCTCGGACAGGCGACCGCACAGATACGCAGTATTTT
CDR3 protein: CASSPSMARTGDRTDTQYF
J gene: TRBJ2-3
D gene: TRBD1
V gene: TRBV11-1
CDR3 length: 19
clone size: .